What follows is one TCR beta chain and its context. Its cognate antigen is unknown. The data were obtained in a study of T cells after yellow fever vaccination. Study results and caveats: Primary-vaccination clones mostly resurfaced post-booster (approximately 96% CD4, more than 85% CD8). Bulk-population clonotypes that are abundant could appear as contaminants in FACS-sorted repertoires.

TCRdb re-analysed the 5' RACE reads in MiXCR, keeping a single row per CDR3 protein. This repertoire shows 300,000 or so distinct CDR3 sequences, roughly 8.4% found once; its top ten account for around 17%. V shed 4 bases and J shed 3 bases, with 12 bases lying between them. The CDR3 is made up of 13 amino acids. The V gene's germline CDR1 is DFQATT and CDR2 SNEGSKA (reference sequence). This receptor was identified in a man younger than 35 who received the YFV17D yellow fever vaccine. This chain links TRBV20-1 with TRBJ2-5; maybe TRBD2 (7 bases). This sample comprised PBMCs, obtained about 41 days after the first yellow fever vaccination. Here the CDR3 DNA reads TGCAGTGCTAACAGGGCGGGAGAAGAGACCCAGTACTTC. The encoded protein is CSANRAGEETQYF.